The T cell receptor (beta chain) under discussion was sequenced for a study of T-cell reconstitution after alpha-beta-depleted transplantation in children (dated by TCRdb to the mid-2010s). Regarding the research as a whole: Using TCR repertoire profiling, the study quantitatively followed how T-cell immune reconstitution unfolded in children after TCRalphabeta/CD19-depleted allogeneic hematopoietic cell transplantation.

This clonotype has at least ten counts. The clone's antigen remains unknown. No base quality values were provided; no much bigger clone lies one nucleotide off. This sample's treatment or condition label indicates: allogeneic hematopoietic cell transplantation with graft depleted of TCRalphabeta T cells and CD19 B cells. TCRalphabeta/CD19-depleted allogeneic hematopoietic cell grafts were given to the transplant recipients, all of whom were children. Library creation used PCR. Sequencer: Illumina HiSeq 2500. TCR library preparation used molecular barcoding, with unique molecular identifiers applied to normalize quantification of the TCRbeta repertoire. TCRdb trimmed the raw reads at Q25, called clones with MiXCR and kept productive beta chains. Every CDR3 protein is listed once, alongside the most common genes and DNA of its rows. The sample data list about 70,000 distinct CDR3 sequences, and roughly a tenth of these were observed just once. Clones ranked in the top ten supply roughly 13% of the sample.

What the study reported, not specific to this receptor: In some patients, the high TCRbeta diversity seen at day 60 was put down to recipient T cells and intrathymic progenitors that had survived conditioning. Over the following months the frequencies of hyperexpanded clones went down, and after one year T-cell counts and TCRbeta diversity were mostly credited to newly produced T cells. The apparently early recovery of alphabetaT-cell counts about two months after transplant reportedly depended on only several hundred rapidly expanded clones that came from non-depleted graft cells.

V loses 5 bases of germline sequence and J loses 2 bases, and the interval between the two ends is 5 bases. Sequences DFQATT (CDR1) and SNEGSKA (CDR2) are obtained from the germline V gene (reference sequence). The CDR3 starts with the cysteine, ends with the phenylalanine, and has 11 residues. Just the 33-base CDR3 DNA is kept, in frame starting at base 1. This clonotype was sampled from a boy aged 5-17 years with acute myeloid leukemia, due to receive a stem cell transplant. This chain joins TRBV20-1 to TRBJ2-3; the D gene is unclear. The sequencing here drew on PBMCs, taken before TCRalphabeta/CD19-depleted stem cell transplant. The nucleotide sequence reads TGCAGTGCTTCTCTCACAGATACGCAGTATTTT. It translates as CSASLTDTQYF.